The 14 T cell receptor beta chains below all came from one sample that was sequenced in a study of shared clonotypes between healthy human individuals (dated by TCRdb to 2020 to 2022). To prepare the library, the immunoSEQ multiplex PCR assay was applied. TCRdb holds this immuneACCESS table with in-frame rearrangements only. Some clones are missing; in checked studies, unresolved V genes explain under half, and the rest has no known cause. The sample table lists about 1.5 million clones, around 98% of them with a count of one. The biggest ten clones account for roughly 0.45% of the sample. Sequencing used naive CD4+ T cells sorted from blood. The cell subset or site label corresponds to: CD45RA+ positively selected. The receptors shown here come from a young man in good health.

This clone has a single count. The genes are TRBV6-5 and TRBJ1-5; no reliable D call. The ends were cut back, 3 bases at V and 4 bases at J, with 13 bases in the middle. This CDR3 has 15 residues. Germline CDR1 reads MNHEY; CDR2 reads SVGAGI. In DNA form, the CDR3 reads TGTGCCAGCAGTTATTTCGCAGGACCAAATCAGCCCCAGCATTTT. It is translated as CASSYFAGPNQPQHF.

This clone was recorded once. This chain joins TRBV9 and TRBJ2-7; D possibly corresponds to TRBD2 (6 bases). Germline values: CDR1 SGDLS, CDR2 YYNGEE. Trimming cost V 0 bases and J 5 bases, with 21 bases left between them. The CDR3 is made up of 17 amino acids. This CDR3 reads CASSVGIQYRERDEQYF. The CDR3 DNA is TGTGCCAGCAGCGTAGGGATTCAGTACCGGGAGAGGGACGAGCAGTACTTC.

The chain uses TRBV28 and TRBJ1-2; 8 bases match TRBD1. CDR3 length: 14 amino acids. V gave up 8 bases and J gave up 6 bases; unmatched junction bases: 11. The germline CDR1 and CDR2 sequences are MDHEN and SYDVKM. CDR3 in amino acids: CASGSQGAGDGYTF. CDR3 nucleotides: TGTGCCAGCGGATCTCAGGGGGCGGGAGATGGCTACACCTTC.

The chain uses TRBV5-8 and TRBJ2-7, with D unresolved. The ends were cut back, 0 bases at V and 2 bases at J, with 6 bases in the middle. Germline values: CDR1 SGHTS, CDR2 YDEGEE. The CDR3 consists of 13 residues. In DNA, the CDR3 is TGTGCCAGCAGCTTGGTCAGGACCTACGAGCAGTACTTC. Translation: CASSLVRTYEQYF.

The chain is built from TRBV5-8 and TRBJ2-2; a weak D match, TRBD2 (6 bases). The ends were cut back, 0 bases at V and 2 bases at J, with 11 bases in the middle. Per the germline V gene, CDR1 is SGHTS and CDR2 is YDEGEE. The CDR3 has 16 amino acids. CDR3 sequence: CASSLVGGINTGELFF. CDR3 nucleotides: TGTGCCAGCAGCTTGGTTGGCGGGATAAACACCGGGGAGCTGTTTTTT.

This CDR3 is CASSPARPIAQETQYF. In DNA, the CDR3 is TGCGCCAGCAGCCCGGCCCGGCCCATCGCCCAAGAGACCCAGTACTTC. This sequence joins TRBV5-1 and TRBJ2-5; D remains unclear. The CDR3 extends over 16 amino acids. V gave up 4 bases and J gave up 1 base, with 17 bases separating them. The germline gives CDR1 SGHRS, CDR2 YFSETQ.

With regard to this clone: Other DNA sequences in the same sample also yield this CDR3. The V call is TRBV28, the J call TRBJ2-7; D might be TRBD1 or TRBD2, each matching 5 bases. This CDR3 is built from 14 residues. Germline CDR1 and CDR2: MDHEN and SYDVKM. V was shortened by 3 bases and J by 1 base, with 10 bases between the two germline ends. In DNA, the CDR3 is TGTGCCAGCAGTTTTCCGAGGGGATCCTACGAGCAGTACTTC. It codes for CASSFPRGSYEQYF.

V is TRBV7-2 and J is TRBJ2-2; D ambiguous. Trimming cost V 6 bases and J 1 base, with 15 bases left between them. Germline lookup yields CDR1 SGHTA and CDR2 FQGNSA. The CDR3 sequence is 16 residues long. CDR3 amino acids: CASSYPRAQNTGELFF. As DNA, the CDR3 is TGTGCCAGCAGTTACCCCCGGGCCCAGAACACCGGGGAGCTGTTTTTT.

The chain recombines TRBV7-2 with TRBJ2-7; possible D gene TRBD1, 6 bases. With 6 bases removed from V and 7 bases from J, the gap between germline ends came to 19 bases. The CDR3 spans 14 residues. The germline CDR1 and CDR2 sequences are SGHTA and FQGNSA. CDR3 sequence reads: CASREQGSWEEQYF. CDR3 nucleotide sequence: TGTGCCAGCAGAGAACAGGGATCTTGGGAAGAGCAGTACTTC.

The chain joins TRBV6-6 to TRBJ2-7, with 9 bases that match TRBD1. Germline assignment: CDR1 MNHNY and CDR2 SVGAGI (reference sequence). CDR3 length: 14 amino acids. V lost 4 bases to trimming and J lost 1 base; unmatched junction nucleotides: 2. The CDR3 nucleotides are TGTGCCAGCAGTTCGACAGGGGGGTCCTACGAGCAGTACTTC. This encodes CASSSTGGSYEQYF.

V and J are TRBV28 and TRBJ1-5, with unresolved D. Germline V gives CDR1 MDHEN, CDR2 SYDVKM. The V end lost 2 bases, the J end lost 6 bases, and 8 bases lay between the germline ends. The CDR3 loop spans 13 amino acids. This CDR3 is CASSLTGSQPQHF. The CDR3 DNA sequence: TGTGCCAGCAGTTTAACCGGGAGTCAGCCCCAGCATTTT.

Here the CDR3 reads CASSLTGGTEAFF. CDR3 coding DNA: TGTGCCAGCAGTCTCACAGGGGGCACTGAAGCTTTCTTT. The V gene is TRBV27, the J gene TRBJ1-1; 8 positions agree with TRBD1. CDR1 is MNHEY, CDR2 SMNVEV, per germline (reference sequence). The CDR3 extends over 13 amino acids. Unmatched junction bases numbered 3, after V lost 5 bases and J lost 4 bases.

The chain couples TRBV6-1 to TRBJ1-2; D is ambiguous. Germline V CDR1 and CDR2: MNHNS, SASEGT. The CDR3 runs 15 residues. Trimming left V 0 bases short and J 2 bases short, with 10 bases between. Here the CDR3 DNA reads TGTGCCAGCAGTGAAGCGCTGAGAGGGAACTATGGCTACACCTTC. Translation gives CASSEALRGNYGYTF.

V gene TRBV19 combines with J gene TRBJ2-2; TRBD2 aligns across 11 bases. This CDR3 spans 16 amino acids. Looked up from germline, CDR1 is LNHDA and CDR2 is SQIVND (reference sequence). With V trimmed by 7 bases and J by 7 bases, 11 bases remained unmatched. CDR3 residues: CASTQLAGVEIGELFF. CDR3 nucleotides: TGTGCCAGTACCCAACTAGCGGGAGTAGAGATCGGGGAGCTGTTTTTT.